A selection of T cell receptor beta chains follows, all from one sample in a study of blood T cell repertoires in COVID-19. The table came from immunoSEQ multiplex PCR; TCRdb's copy has only in-frame clones and leaves some out. The repertoire holds some 250,000 clones, with about 70% as singletons. The sequencing input was peripheral blood. The receptors were gathered from a woman of 80 years or more with acute or convalescent COVID-19. Both conserved end residues are part of each CDR3. A D gene is named only where the DNA matches it firmly. Rows give clone size only sometimes, using once, few, many, or a class for an expanded clone.

TRBV20-1	TRBJ2-3	TRBD2	NA	CSASSGGADTQYF	TGCAGTGCTAGTAGCGGGGGGGCAGATACGCAGTATTTT
TRBV19	TRBJ1-5	NA	NA	CASSIGDGSQPQHF	TGTGCCAGTAGTATCGGGGACGGGAGCCAGCCCCAGCATTTT
TRBV2	TRBJ2-1	TRBD2	many	CASNSGRADNEQFF	TGTGCCAGCAATAGCGGGAGGGCGGACAATGAGCAGTTCTTC
TRBV11-3	TRBJ2-1	NA	once	CASSLGGGTDNEQFF	TGTGCCAGCAGCTTAGGTGGCGGGACTGACAATGAGCAGTTCTTC
TRBV30	TRBJ2-1	NA	once	CAWNGRFNEQFF	TGTGCCTGGAACGGGAGATTCAATGAGCAGTTCTTC
TRBV12-5	TRBJ1-4	TRBD1	NA	CASGLSGTGNEKLFF	TGTGCTAGTGGTTTATCCGGGACAGGGAATGAAAAACTGTTTTTT
TRBV19	TRBJ1-3	NA	NA	CASSIDSNRISGNTIYF	TGTGCCAGTAGTATAGATTCTAACAGGATCTCTGGAAACACCATATATTTT
TRBV10-3	TRBJ2-3	TRBD2	NA	CAISGGLGSTDTQYF	TGTGCCATCAGTGGAGGACTAGGTTCAACAGATACGCAGTATTTT
TRBV7-9	TRBJ2-1	NA	few	CASSSTPVEQFF	TGTGCCAGCAGCTCAACGCCGGTTGAGCAGTTCTTC
TRBV4-1	TRBJ1-2	NA	NA	CATRDIGRGIYGYTF	TGCGCCACCAGGGACATCGGGCGAGGTATCTATGGCTACACCTTC
TRBV27	TRBJ2-3	NA	NA	CASSLRLDGTDTQYF	TGTGCCAGCAGTTTACGTCTAGACGGCACAGATACGCAGTATTTT
TRBV18	TRBJ1-1	TRBD1	once	CASSPDRTLNTEAFF	TGTGCCAGCTCGCCGGACAGGACTTTGAACACTGAAGCTTTCTTT
TRBV7-8	TRBJ1-3	NA	few	CASSPRDSTLGNTIYF	TGTGCCAGCAGCCCTAGGGACTCCACTCTTGGAAACACCATATATTTT
TRBV6-5	TRBJ2-7	NA	once	CASSPTSAGSYEQYF	TGTGCCAGCAGCCCCACGTCGGCAGGCTCCTACGAGCAGTACTTC
TRBV7-9	TRBJ1-4	TRBD1	NA	CASCQTGVGEKLFF	TGTGCCAGCTGCCAGACAGGGGTTGGTGAAAAACTGTTTTTT
TRBV19	TRBJ2-5	TRBD1	NA	CASSLRGPGETQYF	TGTGCCAGTAGCCTGAGGGGGCCGGGGGAGACCCAGTACTTC
TRBV5-6	TRBJ2-3	NA	few	CASSSRSGRRDTQYF	TGTGCCAGCAGCTCGAGATCGGGGAGGAGAGATACGCAGTATTTT
TRBV29-1	TRBJ1-1	NA	NA	CSVDMWGLQNTEAFF	TGCAGCGTTGATATGTGGGGCCTTCAGAACACTGAAGCTTTCTTT
TRBV18	TRBJ1-5	NA	many	CASSQAGDQPQHF	TGTGCCAGCTCACAGGCAGGGGATCAGCCCCAGCATTTT
TRBV29-1	TRBJ2-4	NA	few	CSVEDPARTGNIQYF	TGCAGCGTTGAAGACCCCGCTAGGACTGGCAACATTCAGTACTTC
TRBV3-1/TRBV3-2	TRBJ2-7	NA	NA	CASSQGGRGYEQYF	TGTGCCAGCAGCCAAGGGGGTCGGGGATACGAGCAGTACTTC
TRBV18	TRBJ2-7	TRBD1	NA	CASSPGTGKTYEQYF	TGTGCCAGCTCACCTGGGACAGGCAAAACCTACGAGCAGTACTTC
TRBV2	TRBJ2-1	TRBD1	once	CASNGQGFNEQFF	TGTGCCAGCAATGGACAGGGATTCAATGAGCAGTTCTTC
TRBV30	TRBJ1-5	TRBD1	NA	CAWSVSTGVNQPQHF	TGTGCCTGGAGTGTTTCCACAGGGGTAAATCAGCCCCAGCATTTT
TRBV19	TRBJ1-1	NA	NA	CASSISVMNTEAFF	TGTGCCAGTAGTATAAGCGTCATGAACACTGAAGCTTTCTTT
TRBV4-2	TRBJ2-1	NA	NA	CASSQERRPTGEQFF	TGTGCCAGCAGCCAAGAGCGACGTCCGACCGGGGAGCAGTTCTTC
TRBV19	TRBJ1-3	NA	NA	CASSKEDYSGNTIYF	TGTGCCAGTAGTAAGGAGGACTACTCTGGAAACACCATATATTTT
TRBV2	TRBJ2-2	NA	once	CASSEAPGTGELFF	TGTGCCAGCAGTGAAGCCCCAGGCACCGGGGAGCTGTTTTTT
TRBV30	TRBJ2-1	NA	NA	CAWSVVGYEQFF	TGTGCCTGGAGTGTAGTCGGGTATGAGCAGTTCTTC
TRBV19	TRBJ2-3	TRBD2	once	CASARAGGREDTQYF	TGTGCCAGTGCCCGGGCGGGGGGGCGTGAAGATACGCAGTATTTT
TRBV4-3	TRBJ2-6	TRBD1	NA	CASSQDFLQGAGGANVLTF	TGCGCCAGCAGCCAAGATTTTCTTCAGGGGGCCGGTGGGGCCAACGTCCTGACTTTC
TRBV7-2	TRBJ2-7	NA	NA	CASSLGPGSYEQYF	TGTGCCAGCAGCTTAGGGCCGGGATCCTACGAGCAGTACTTC
TRBV5-5	TRBJ1-2	TRBD1	NA	CASRYPGTAYGYTF	TGTGCCAGCAGGTACCCCGGGACAGCATATGGCTACACCTTC
TRBV29-1	TRBJ1-2	NA	NA	CSASPGYTF	TGCAGCGCTAGCCCCGGCTACACCTTC
TRBV7-2	TRBJ1-2	TRBD1	NA	CASSLITGVDGYTF	TGTGCCAGCAGCTTAATAACAGGGGTGGATGGCTACACCTTC
TRBV6-5	TRBJ1-1	NA	NA	CASRRTPQNTEAFF	TGTGCCAGCAGACGGACACCACAGAACACTGAAGCTTTCTTT
TRBV6-5	TRBJ1-2	NA	NA	CASSRGGDYGYTF	TGTGCCAGCAGCAGGGGAGGGGACTATGGCTACACCTTC
TRBV9	TRBJ2-7	TRBD1	NA	CASSVDGTGTYEQYF	TGTGCCAGCAGCGTAGACGGGACAGGGACCTACGAGCAGTACTTC
TRBV27	TRBJ1-5	NA	NA	CASSLWGDQPQHF	TGTGCCAGCAGTTTATGGGGGGATCAGCCCCAGCATTTT
TRBV6-5	TRBJ1-2	NA	NA	CASTPGYYGYTF	TGTGCCAGCACTCCGGGTTACTATGGCTACACCTTC
TRBV28	TRBJ1-2	NA	NA	CAHGGGNYGYTF	TGTGCCCATGGGGGGGGTAACTATGGCTACACCTTC
TRBV20-1	TRBJ2-5	TRBD1	NA	CSASRRTGGAETQYF	TGCAGTGCTAGTCGTCGGACAGGGGGCGCGGAGACCCAGTACTTC
TRBV6-2/TRBV6-3	TRBJ2-7	TRBD1	NA	CASSPDRGPTYEQYF	TGTGCCAGCAGCCCGGACAGGGGCCCGACCTACGAGCAGTACTTC
TRBV20-1	TRBJ1-2	NA	once	CSARRGAGYTF	TGCAGTGCTAGACGGGGGGCTGGCTACACCTTC
TRBV6-4	TRBJ2-3	TRBD2	NA	CASSDNPAGRDTQYF	TGTGCCAGCAGTGACAACCCAGCGGGGCGAGATACGCAGTATTTT
TRBV4-1	TRBJ2-3	NA	NA	CASSPLGDTDTQYF	TGCGCCAGCAGCCCCCTGGGCGACACAGATACGCAGTATTTT
TRBV6-2/TRBV6-3	TRBJ2-6	TRBD1	NA	CASSIDRGISGANVLTF	TGTGCCAGCAGCATTGACAGGGGAATCTCTGGGGCCAACGTCCTGACTTTC
TRBV12-3/TRBV12-4	TRBJ1-5	TRBD1	NA	CASSSGGVRPQHF	TGTGCCAGCAGTTCAGGGGGCGTCCGGCCCCAGCATTTT
TRBV10-3	TRBJ1-2	NA	NA	CAIMELQNYGYTF	TGTGCCATCATGGAGCTACAAAACTATGGCTACACCTTC
TRBV3-1/TRBV3-2	TRBJ2-7	NA	NA	CASSRKGGSYEQYF	TGTGCCAGCAGCCGAAAAGGGGGTTCCTACGAGCAGTACTTC
TRBV2	TRBJ2-7	TRBD1	NA	CASGIGQGGQYF	TGTGCCAGCGGTATAGGACAGGGCGGGCAGTACTTC
TRBV12-3/TRBV12-4	TRBJ1-5	TRBD1	NA	CASMTGGNQPQHF	TGTGCCAGCATGACAGGGGGCAATCAGCCCCAGCATTTT
TRBV12-3/TRBV12-4	TRBJ1-3	TRBD1	NA	CASRQTGIDTIYF	TGTGCCAGCAGGCAGACAGGGATAGACACCATATATTTT